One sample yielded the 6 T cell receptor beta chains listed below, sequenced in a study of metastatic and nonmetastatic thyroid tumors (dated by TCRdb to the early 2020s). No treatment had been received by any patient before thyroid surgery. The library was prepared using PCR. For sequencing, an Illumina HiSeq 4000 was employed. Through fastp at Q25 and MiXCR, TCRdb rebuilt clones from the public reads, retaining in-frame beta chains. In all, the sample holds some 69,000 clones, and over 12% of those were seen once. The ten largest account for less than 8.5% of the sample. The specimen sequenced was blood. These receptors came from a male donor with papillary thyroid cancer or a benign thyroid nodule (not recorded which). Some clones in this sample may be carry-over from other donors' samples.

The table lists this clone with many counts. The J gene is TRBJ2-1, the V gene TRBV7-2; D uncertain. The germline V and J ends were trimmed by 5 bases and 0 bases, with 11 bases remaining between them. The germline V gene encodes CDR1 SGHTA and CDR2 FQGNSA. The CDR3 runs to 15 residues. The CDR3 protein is CASSPDISSYNEQFF. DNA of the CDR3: TGTGCCAGCAGCCCCGATATAAGCTCCTACAATGAGCAGTTCTTC.

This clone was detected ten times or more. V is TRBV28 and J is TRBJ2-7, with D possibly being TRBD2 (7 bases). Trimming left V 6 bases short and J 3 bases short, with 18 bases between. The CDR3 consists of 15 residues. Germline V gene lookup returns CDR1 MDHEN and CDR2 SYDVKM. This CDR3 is CASSLGGGAGYEQYF. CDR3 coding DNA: TGTGCCAGCAGCCTTGGGGGGGGGGCGGGCTACGAGCAGTACTTC.

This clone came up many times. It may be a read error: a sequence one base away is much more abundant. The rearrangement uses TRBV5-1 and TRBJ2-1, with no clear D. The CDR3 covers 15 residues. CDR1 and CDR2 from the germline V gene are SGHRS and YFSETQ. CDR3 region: CAPTSRMCSYNEQLF. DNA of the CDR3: TGCGCCCCCACCTCTAGGATGTGCTCCTACAATGAGCAGCTCTTC.

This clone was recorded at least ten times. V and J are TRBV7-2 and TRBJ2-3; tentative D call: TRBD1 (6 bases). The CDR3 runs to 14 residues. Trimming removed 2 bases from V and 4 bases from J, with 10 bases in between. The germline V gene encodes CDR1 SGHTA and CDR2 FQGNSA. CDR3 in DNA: TGTGCCAGCAGCTTATTATCAGGGGCAGATACGCAGTATTTT. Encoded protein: CASSLLSGADTQYF.

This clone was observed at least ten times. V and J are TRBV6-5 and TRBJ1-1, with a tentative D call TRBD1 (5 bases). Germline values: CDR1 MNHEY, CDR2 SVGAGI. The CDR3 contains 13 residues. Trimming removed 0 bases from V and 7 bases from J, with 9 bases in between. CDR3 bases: TGTGCCAGCAGTTACTCTGGAGGGGATGAAGCTTTCTTT. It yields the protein CASSYSGGDEAFF.

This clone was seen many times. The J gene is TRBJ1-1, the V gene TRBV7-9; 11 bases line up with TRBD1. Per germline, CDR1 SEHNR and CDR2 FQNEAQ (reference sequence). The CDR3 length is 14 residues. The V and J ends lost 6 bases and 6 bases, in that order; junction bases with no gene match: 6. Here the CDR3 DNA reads TGTGCCAGCAGTTACCCGGGACAGGGGGCTGAAGCTTTCTTT. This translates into CASSYPGQGAEAFF.